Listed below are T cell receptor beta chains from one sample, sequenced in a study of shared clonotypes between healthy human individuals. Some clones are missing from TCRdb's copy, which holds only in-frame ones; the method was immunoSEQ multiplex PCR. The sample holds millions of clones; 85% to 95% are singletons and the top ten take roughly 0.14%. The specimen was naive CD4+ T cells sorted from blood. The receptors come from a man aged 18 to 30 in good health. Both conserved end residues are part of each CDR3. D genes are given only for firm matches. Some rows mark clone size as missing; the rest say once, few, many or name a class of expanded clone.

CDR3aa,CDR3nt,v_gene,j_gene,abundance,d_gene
CAISESVTYEQYF,TGTGCCATCAGTGAGTCAGTAACCTACGAGCAGTACTTC,TRBV10-3,TRBJ2-7,.,.
CASSTRGVGGNTIYF,TGTGCCAGCTCTACAAGAGGGGTGGGAGGAAACACCATATATTTT,TRBV6-5,TRBJ1-3,.,.
CASSGGGVAQAYNEQFF,TGTGCCAGCAGCGGGGGCGGTGTGGCCCAAGCCTACAATGAGCAGTTCTTC,TRBV5-4,TRBJ2-1,.,.
CASSYLQGSGNTIYF,TGTGCCAGCAGCTACCTACAGGGCTCTGGAAACACCATATATTTT,TRBV7-9,TRBJ1-3,once,.
CASSGLLGSQETQYF,TGTGCCAGCAGCGGCCTACTAGGTTCACAAGAGACCCAGTACTTC,TRBV5-8,TRBJ2-5,.,.
CASSPGRREKLFF,TGTGCCAGCTCACCAGGGAGGAGAGAAAAACTGTTTTTT,TRBV18,TRBJ1-4,.,.
CASSEAQSLGYGYTF,TGTGCCAGCAGTGAAGCCCAGAGCCTAGGGTATGGCTACACCTTC,TRBV6-1,TRBJ1-2,.,.
CASRQGVNQPQHF,TGTGCCAGCAGACAGGGGGTCAATCAGCCCCAGCATTTT,TRBV6-1,TRBJ1-5,.,TRBD1
CASSRGQQNTEAFF,TGTGCCAGTAGTCGTGGACAACAAAACACTGAAGCTTTCTTT,TRBV19,TRBJ1-1,.,.
CASSAGLAGAETQYF,TGTGCCAGCAGCGCGGGACTAGCGGGGGCAGAGACCCAGTACTTC,TRBV7-9,TRBJ2-5,.,TRBD2
CASSSVAGGREQYF,TGTGCCAGCAGCTCGGTGGCGGGGGGGCGTGAGCAGTACTTC,TRBV11-2,TRBJ2-7,.,TRBD2
CAIRSFQDTEAFF,TGTGCCATCAGGAGCTTCCAGGACACTGAAGCTTTCTTT,TRBV10-3,TRBJ1-1,.,.
CASRTGTGVNEQYF,TGTGCCAGCAGGACCGGGACAGGGGTCAACGAGCAGTACTTC,TRBV6-1,TRBJ2-7,.,TRBD1
CAAGAGGSPLHF,TGTGCGGCCGGCGCGGGGGGTTCACCCCTCCACTTT,TRBV30,TRBJ1-6,.,.
CASSETGVLYQETQYF,TGTGCCAGCAGTGAAACGGGGGTCCTGTACCAAGAGACCCAGTACTTC,TRBV2,TRBJ2-5,.,.